These T cell receptor beta chains were read from a single sample in a study of shared clonotypes between healthy human individuals. Produced via immunoSEQ multiplex PCR; TCRdb's table is partial and in-frame only. The sample consists of some 320,000 clones, around 87% of them appearing once. The specimen was memory CD8+ T cells sorted from blood. Source of these receptors: a young man in good health. The CDR3 runs from the conserved cysteine through the conserved F or W. D genes are given only for firm matches. Only some rows state a clone size, as once, few, many or a class for expanded clones.

d_call	v_call	clone_size	j_call	cdr3_aa	cdr3_nt
TRBD1	TRBV28	NA	TRBJ2-7	CASSRTGGAYEQYF	TGTGCCAGCAGTAGGACAGGGGGCGCTTACGAGCAGTACTTC
NA	TRBV4-1	NA	TRBJ2-5	CASSQDGTAGETQYF	TGCGCCAGCAGCCAAGATGGGACGGCAGGAGAGACCCAGTACTTC
TRBD2	TRBV4-3	NA	TRBJ2-7	CASSQGSSGSSYEQYF	TGCGCCAGCAGCCAAGGGAGCAGCGGGAGCTCCTACGAGCAGTACTTC
NA	TRBV7-2	NA	TRBJ2-7	CASSLSGAPYEQYF	TGTGCCAGCAGCTTATCAGGGGCACCCTACGAGCAGTACTTC
NA	TRBV9	NA	TRBJ2-2	CASSVAGTTTGELFF	TGTGCCAGCAGCGTAGCCGGGACAACCACCGGGGAGCTGTTTTTT
TRBD1	TRBV27	NA	TRBJ2-5	CASSSGQGQETQYF	TGTGCCAGCAGTTCGGGACAGGGGCAAGAGACCCAGTACTTC
NA	TRBV5-6	NA	TRBJ2-7	CASSLVTAHYEQYF	TGTGCCAGCAGCTTGGTTACAGCACACTACGAGCAGTACTTC
NA	TRBV4-1	few	TRBJ1-5	CASSQEAGPQHF	TGCGCCAGCAGCCAAGAGGCAGGGCCCCAGCATTTT
NA	TRBV11-2	many	TRBJ2-1	CASSLTRGSSYNEQFF	TGTGCCAGCAGCCTTACAAGGGGGAGCTCCTACAATGAGCAGTTCTTC
NA	TRBV5-1	NA	TRBJ2-7	CASSVDGSSYEQYF	TGCGCCAGCAGCGTAGACGGTAGCTCCTACGAGCAGTACTTC
NA	TRBV7-9	NA	TRBJ1-1	CASTPALSLEAFF	TGTGCCAGCACCCCTGCCCTTAGTCTTGAAGCTTTCTTT
NA	TRBV21-1	NA	TRBJ2-2	CASNLSTGPGELFF	TGTGCCAGCAACCTATCGACAGGGCCCGGGGAGCTGTTTTTT
NA	TRBV18	once	TRBJ2-7	CASSQAGSPYEQYF	TGTGCCAGCTCACAAGCAGGGAGTCCCTACGAGCAGTACTTC
NA	TRBV7-9	NA	TRBJ1-2	CASSLGLAYGYTF	TGTGCCAGCAGCTTAGGGTTAGCCTATGGCTACACCTTC
TRBD2	TRBV19	few	TRBJ2-1	CASSIGTSGRVDDEQFF	TGTGCCAGTAGTATCGGGACTAGCGGGAGGGTGGACGATGAGCAGTTCTTC
NA	TRBV13	NA	TRBJ1-2	CASSLESGYGYTF	TGTGCCAGCAGCTTAGAGTCGGGTTATGGCTACACCTTC
NA	TRBV29-1	NA	TRBJ2-2	CSAQISGELFF	TGCAGCGCCCAAATCTCCGGGGAGCTGTTTTTT
NA	TRBV11-2	NA	TRBJ2-7	CASKLSIGRNEQYF	TGTGCCAGCAAGCTTAGCATAGGAAGGAACGAGCAGTACTTC
NA	TRBV30	once	TRBJ2-3	CAWSAFAAGTDTQYF	TGTGCCTGGAGCGCATTTGCGGCGGGGACAGATACGCAGTATTTT
TRBD1	TRBV5-1	NA	TRBJ2-2	CASSWTGPTGELFF	TGCGCCAGCAGTTGGACAGGTCCCACCGGGGAGCTGTTTTTT
NA	TRBV2	NA	TRBJ2-7	CASTSVPPGAEQYF	TGTGCCAGCACCAGTGTTCCGCCGGGTGCCGAGCAGTACTTC
NA	TRBV30	few	TRBJ1-1	CAWSTGYSTEAFF	TGTGCCTGGAGTACGGGGTACAGCACTGAAGCTTTCTTT
NA	TRBV5-1	few	TRBJ2-3	CASSLAPSLDTQYF	TGCGCCAGCAGCTTGGCCCCTAGTTTAGATACGCAGTATTTT
TRBD1	TRBV28	NA	TRBJ1-5	CASSWGQVNSQPQHF	TGTGCCAGCAGTTGGGGACAGGTAAACAGTCAGCCCCAGCATTTT
NA	TRBV7-8	once	TRBJ2-4	CASSDPFGVDIQYF	TGTGCCAGCAGCGATCCTTTTGGGGTAGACATTCAGTACTTC
NA	TRBV5-6	NA	TRBJ2-5	CASSLWEPKETQYF	TGTGCCAGCAGCCTGTGGGAGCCTAAAGAGACCCAGTACTTC
NA	TRBV10-3	NA	TRBJ2-5	CAISESTKETQYF	TGTGCCATCAGTGAGTCCACCAAGGAGACCCAGTACTTC
NA	TRBV27	NA	TRBJ2-7	CASSLGGEQYF	TGTGCCAGCAGTTTAGGAGGCGAGCAGTACTTC
NA	TRBV27	NA	TRBJ2-7	CASSYYRDYEQYF	TGTGCCAGCAGTTATTACAGGGACTACGAGCAGTACTTC
NA	TRBV5-6	NA	TRBJ2-1	CASSYPGDYNEQFF	TGTGCCAGCAGCTACCCTGGGGACTACAATGAGCAGTTCTTC
NA	TRBV19	NA	TRBJ2-7	CASSAGISYEQYF	TGTGCCAGTAGTGCAGGGATTTCCTACGAGCAGTACTTC
NA	TRBV6-6	NA	TRBJ2-3	CATWRGTDTQYF	TGTGCCACGTGGCGAGGTACCGATACGCAGTATTTT
NA	TRBV18	NA	TRBJ1-3	CASSPFEVSRTAWLPFSGNTIYF	TGTGCCAGCTCACCATTCGAGGTATCTCGGACGGCTTGGCTTCCTTTTTCTGGAAACACCATATATTTT
TRBD1	TRBV9	NA	TRBJ1-1	CASSPGGGRTEAFF	TGTGCCAGCAGTCCAGGGGGCGGACGCACTGAAGCTTTCTTT
TRBD1	TRBV29-1	NA	TRBJ1-1	CSVETRDRGLAFF	TGCAGCGTTGAAACCCGGGACAGGGGCTTAGCTTTCTTT
NA	TRBV29-1	NA	TRBJ2-7	CSAAQGQSGEQYF	TGCAGCGCCGCCCAAGGACAGTCGGGAGAGCAGTACTTC
NA	TRBV9	NA	TRBJ2-7	CASSVGGNTYEQYF	TGTGCCAGCAGCGTTGGGGGTAACACCTACGAGCAGTACTTC
NA	TRBV7-9	NA	TRBJ2-5	CASSLAQGSVETQYF	TGTGCCAGCAGCTTAGCGCAGGGGTCGGTGGAGACCCAGTACTTC
TRBD2	TRBV7-9	once	TRBJ2-3	CASSSTSGGADTQYF	TGTGCCAGCAGCTCCACTAGCGGGGGGGCAGATACGCAGTATTTT
NA	TRBV11-2	NA	TRBJ1-2	CASSLESPGNYGYTF	TGTGCCAGCAGCTTAGAGTCGCCGGGTAACTATGGCTACACCTTC
NA	TRBV6-5	NA	TRBJ2-7	CASSLDGNSYEQYF	TGTGCCAGCTCCCTGGACGGAAACTCCTACGAGCAGTACTTC
TRBD1	TRBV4-1	NA	TRBJ2-7	CASSQYRGLYEQYF	TGCGCCAGCAGCCAATACAGGGGGCTCTACGAGCAGTACTTC
NA	TRBV7-6	NA	TRBJ1-5	CASSLAAGLYSNQPQHF	TGTGCCAGCAGCTTAGCGGCCGGACTATATAGCAATCAGCCCCAGCATTTT
NA	TRBV13	NA	TRBJ2-3	CASSLDSQQDTQYF	TGTGCCAGCAGCTTAGATTCACAGCAAGATACGCAGTATTTT
TRBD2	TRBV7-9	NA	TRBJ2-5	CASSPGTSGIETQYF	TGTGCCAGCAGCCCGGGGACTAGCGGGATAGAGACCCAGTACTTC
NA	TRBV9	once	TRBJ2-3	CASSVDGGADTQYF	TGTGCCAGCAGCGTAGACGGGGGCGCAGATACGCAGTATTTT
NA	TRBV15	once	TRBJ2-7	CATSFERGYEQYF	TGTGCCACCAGTTTCGAAAGGGGGTACGAGCAGTACTTC
TRBD1	TRBV7-2	NA	TRBJ1-6	CASSRDRVLNSPLHF	TGTGCCAGCAGCAGGGACAGGGTCCTTAATTCACCCCTCCACTTT